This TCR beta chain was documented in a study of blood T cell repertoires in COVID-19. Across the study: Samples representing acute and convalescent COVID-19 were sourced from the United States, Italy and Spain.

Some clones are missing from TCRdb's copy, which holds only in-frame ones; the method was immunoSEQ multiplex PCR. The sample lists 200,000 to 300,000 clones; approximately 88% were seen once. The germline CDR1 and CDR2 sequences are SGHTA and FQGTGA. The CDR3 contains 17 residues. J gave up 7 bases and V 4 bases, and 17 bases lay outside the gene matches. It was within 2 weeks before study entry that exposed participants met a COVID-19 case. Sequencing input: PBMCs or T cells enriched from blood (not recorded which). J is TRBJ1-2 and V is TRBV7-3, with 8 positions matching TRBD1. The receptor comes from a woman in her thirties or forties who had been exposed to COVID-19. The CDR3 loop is CASSSFFSGTGVGGYTF. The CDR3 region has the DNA TGTGCCAGCAGCTCTTTTTTTTCCGGGACAGGAGTCGGTGGCTACACCTTC.